The T cell receptor (beta chain) under discussion was sequenced for a study of PD-L1 blockade in urothelial cancer. This clone was seen a handful of times. Measured with immunoSEQ multiplex PCR; TCRdb has only the in-frame clones, and not every one. The table records approximately 46,000 clones, 81% of them present only once. Germline V gives CDR1 SGHNT, CDR2 YYREEE (reference sequence). V was pared by 0 bases and J by 2 bases, with 12 bases between. The CDR3 runs to 15 residues. This chain links TRBV5-4 with TRBJ2-7; weak D call: TRBD1 (5 bases). This TCR came from a man aged 70-80 years with urothelial cancer. The sample here was PBMCs, taken around atezolizumab (anti-PD-L1) treatment. The CDR3 bases are TGTGCCAGCAGCTTGGGGCAGGGTATGCCCTACGAGCAGTACTTC. This translates into CASSLGQGMPYEQYF.